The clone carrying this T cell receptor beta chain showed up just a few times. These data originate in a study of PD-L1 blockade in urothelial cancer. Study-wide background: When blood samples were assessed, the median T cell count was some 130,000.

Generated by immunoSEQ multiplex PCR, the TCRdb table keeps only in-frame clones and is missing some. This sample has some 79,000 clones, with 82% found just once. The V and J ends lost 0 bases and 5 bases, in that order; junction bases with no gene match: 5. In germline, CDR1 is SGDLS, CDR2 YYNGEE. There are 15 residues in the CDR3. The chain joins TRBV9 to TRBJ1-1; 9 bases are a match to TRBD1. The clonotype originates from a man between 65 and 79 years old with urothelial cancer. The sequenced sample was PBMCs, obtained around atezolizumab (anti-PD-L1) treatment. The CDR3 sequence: CASSVAGTGFTEAFF. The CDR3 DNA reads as TGTGCCAGCAGCGTAGCCGGGACAGGGTTTACTGAAGCTTTCTTT.